This T cell receptor (beta chain) is from a study of T cell repertoires in cytomegalovirus infection. Notes on the study in general: Carriers of CMV and the relevant HLA type were discriminated by public TCR beta frequency.

TCRdb reprocessed the reads with MiXCR, giving one entry per CDR3 protein. The sample lists 450,000 to 550,000 distinct CDR3 sequences; approximately 15% were seen once. V was cut by 3 bases and J by 4 bases, with 10 bases left in between. CDR3 length equals 13 residues. Looked up from germline, CDR1 is MGHDK and CDR2 is SYGVNS. For this clonotype: No antigen is known for it.

The origin of this receptor is a human donor in good health (CMV status not recorded). Some clones in this sample may be carry-over from other donors' samples. Material for sequencing was CD8+ T cells from PBMCs. This chain uses TRBV25-1 with TRBJ2-7; D ambiguous. This CDR3 is CASSDGIIYEQYF. CDR3 in DNA: TGTGCCAGCAGTGATGGGATTATATACGAGCAGTACTTC.